This T cell receptor beta chain appears in the sequencing data of a study of regulatory T cells in long-lasting Graves disease. Study-wide context: Graves' patients with a new diagnosis had received antithyroid drugs under 3 months. General study points: There were preferences for TRBV28, TRBJ1-2 and TRBJ2-5 in persistent disease.

Time point denoted: newly diagnosed GD, antithyroid drugs for less than 3 months. The TCR library was made from RNA extracted from PBMCs. With 6 bases removed from V and 0 bases from J, the gap between germline ends came to 14 bases. This CDR3 has 15 amino acids. The germline V gene encodes CDR1 MNHNS and CDR2 SASEGT. Researchers made TCR beta libraries by using iRepertoire HTBI primers and running Arm-PCR on CDR3 regions. Per the original data handling: Identified segments across samples numbered roughly 60 TRBV and over eleven TRBJ. TCRdb fed the multiplex PCR reads into MiXCR, producing one record per CDR3 protein. TCRdb's processing, not the authors' own work, is the source of the V and J calls. Here the sample spans over 500,000 distinct CDR3 sequences, about 15% being singletons. This clonotype was recorded at least ten times. Its specificity is unknown. These records were also assigned to another study, of T cells in Graves' hyperthyroidism and ophthalmopathy. That work contributes: For Graves' hyperthyroidism to be stable, ophthalmopathy could not progress within 18 months.

This specimen consisted of peripheral blood mononuclear cells (PBMCs), obtained at new diagnosis, from a patient treated with antithyroid drugs. This chain connects TRBV6-1 to TRBJ1-1; D is uncertain. This TCR was recovered from a woman aged 25 to 45 with Graves disease. The DNA for the CDR3 is TGTGCCAGCAGAACGCAAGCCAACATGAACACTGAAGCTTTCTTT. It yields the protein CASRTQANMNTEAFF.